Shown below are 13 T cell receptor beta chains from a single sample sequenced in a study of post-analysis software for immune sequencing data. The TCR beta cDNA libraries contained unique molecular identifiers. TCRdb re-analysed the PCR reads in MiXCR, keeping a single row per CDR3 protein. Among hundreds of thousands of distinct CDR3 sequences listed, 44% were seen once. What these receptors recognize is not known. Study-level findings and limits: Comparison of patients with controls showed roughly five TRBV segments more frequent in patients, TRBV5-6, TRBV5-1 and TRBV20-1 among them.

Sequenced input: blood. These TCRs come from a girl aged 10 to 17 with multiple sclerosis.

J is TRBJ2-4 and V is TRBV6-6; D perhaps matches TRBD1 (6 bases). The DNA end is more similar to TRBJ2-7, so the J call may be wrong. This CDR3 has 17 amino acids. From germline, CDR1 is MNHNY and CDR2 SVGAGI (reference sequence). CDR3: CASSYRPQGPAQDEQYF. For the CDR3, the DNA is TGTGCCAGCAGTTACCGGCCACAGGGACCCGCCCAGGACGAGCAGTACTTC.

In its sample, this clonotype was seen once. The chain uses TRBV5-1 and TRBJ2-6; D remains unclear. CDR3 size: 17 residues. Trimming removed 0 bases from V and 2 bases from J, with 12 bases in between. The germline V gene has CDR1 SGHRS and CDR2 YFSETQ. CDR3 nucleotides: TGCGCCAGCAGCTTGGCCTATCGGGCGACTGGGGCCAACGTCCTGACTTTC. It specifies CASSLAYRATGANVLTF. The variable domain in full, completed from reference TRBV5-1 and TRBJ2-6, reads KAGVTQTPRYLIKTRGQQVTLSCSPISGHRSVSWYQQTPGQGLQFLFEYFSETQRNKGNFPGRFSGRQFSNSRSEMNVSTLELGDSALYLCASSLAYRATGANVLTFGAGSRLTVL.

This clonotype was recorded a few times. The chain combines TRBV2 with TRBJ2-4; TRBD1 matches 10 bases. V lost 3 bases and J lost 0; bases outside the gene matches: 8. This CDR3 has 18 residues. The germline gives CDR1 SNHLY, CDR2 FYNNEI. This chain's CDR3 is CASSEGQGYPIAKNIQYF. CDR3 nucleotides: TGTGCCAGCAGTGAGGGACAGGGGTACCCAATAGCCAAAAACATTCAGTACTTC. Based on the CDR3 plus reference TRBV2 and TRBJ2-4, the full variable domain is EPEVTQTPSHQVTQMGQEVILRCVPISNHLYFYWYRQILGQKVEFLVSFYNNEISEKSEIFDDQFSVERPDGSNFTLKIRSTKLEDSAMYFCASSEGQGYPIAKNIQYFGAGTRLSVL.

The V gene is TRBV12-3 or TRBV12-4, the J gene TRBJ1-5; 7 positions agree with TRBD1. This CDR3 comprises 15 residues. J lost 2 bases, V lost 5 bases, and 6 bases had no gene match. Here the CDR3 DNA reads TGTGCCAGCAGTCCCCGGGACAGAGGCAATCAGCCCCAGCATTTT. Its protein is CASSPRDRGNQPQHF.

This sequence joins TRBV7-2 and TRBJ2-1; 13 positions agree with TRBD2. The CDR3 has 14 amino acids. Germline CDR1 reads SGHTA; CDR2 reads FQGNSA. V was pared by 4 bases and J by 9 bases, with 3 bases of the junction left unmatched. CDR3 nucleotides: TGTGCCAGCAGCTCACTAGCGGGGGGGGGTGAGCAGTTCTTC. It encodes CASSSLAGGGEQFF.

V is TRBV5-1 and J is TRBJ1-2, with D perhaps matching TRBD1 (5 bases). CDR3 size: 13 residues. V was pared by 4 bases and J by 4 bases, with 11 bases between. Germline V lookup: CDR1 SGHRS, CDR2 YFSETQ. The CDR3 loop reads CASSNPGSYGYTF. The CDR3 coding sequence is TGCGCCAGCAGCAACCCAGGGAGCTATGGCTACACCTTC.

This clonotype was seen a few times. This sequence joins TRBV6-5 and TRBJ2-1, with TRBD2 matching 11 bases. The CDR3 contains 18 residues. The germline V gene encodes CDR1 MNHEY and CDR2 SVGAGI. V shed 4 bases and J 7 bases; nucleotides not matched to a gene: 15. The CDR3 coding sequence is TGTGCCAGCAGTTCCCTTTGGGGTAGCGGGGGGGCAGAAAATGAGCAGTTCTTC. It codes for CASSSLWGSGGAENEQFF.

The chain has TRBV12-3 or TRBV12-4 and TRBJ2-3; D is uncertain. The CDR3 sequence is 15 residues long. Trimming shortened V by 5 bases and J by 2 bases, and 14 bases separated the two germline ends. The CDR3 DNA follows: TGTGCCAGCAGTCCTACTATGACCTACACAGATACGCAGTATTTT. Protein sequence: CASSPTMTYTDTQYF.

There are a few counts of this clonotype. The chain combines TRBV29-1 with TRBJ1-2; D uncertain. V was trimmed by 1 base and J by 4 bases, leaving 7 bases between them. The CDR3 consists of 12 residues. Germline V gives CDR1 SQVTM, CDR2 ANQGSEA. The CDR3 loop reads CSVEGSLYGYTF. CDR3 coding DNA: TGCAGCGTTGAAGGGTCCCTCTATGGCTACACCTTC.

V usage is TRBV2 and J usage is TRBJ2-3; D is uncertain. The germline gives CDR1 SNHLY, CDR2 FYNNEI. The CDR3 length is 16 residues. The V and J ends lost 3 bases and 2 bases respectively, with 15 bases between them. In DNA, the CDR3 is TGTGCCAGCAGTGAGTTAAGCCACGGACCCACAGATACGCAGTATTTT. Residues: CASSELSHGPTDTQYF.

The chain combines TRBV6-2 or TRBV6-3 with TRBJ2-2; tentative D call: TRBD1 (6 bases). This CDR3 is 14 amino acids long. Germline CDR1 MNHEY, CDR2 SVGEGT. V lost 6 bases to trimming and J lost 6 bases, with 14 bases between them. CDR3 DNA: TGTGCCAGCAGCACGACCAGGGGCTCCGGGGAGCTGTTTTTT. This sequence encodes CASSTTRGSGELFF.

The CDR3 DNA sequence: TGTGCCAGCAGCGGCCCAGCGGGAGGATTCGAGCAGTTCTTC. Translated, it gives CASSGPAGGFEQFF. The chain employs TRBV7-9 and TRBJ2-1, with TRBD2 matching 9 bases. Germline CDR1 and CDR2: SEHNR and FQNEAQ (reference sequence). V shed 5 bases, J shed 10 bases, and the junction held 9 bases outside the gene matches. The CDR3 loop spans 14 amino acids.

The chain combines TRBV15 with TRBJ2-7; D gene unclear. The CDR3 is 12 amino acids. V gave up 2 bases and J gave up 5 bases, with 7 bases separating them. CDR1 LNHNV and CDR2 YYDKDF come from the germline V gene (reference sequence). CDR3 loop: CATSRTPNEQYF. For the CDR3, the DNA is TGTGCCACCAGCAGAACGCCGAACGAGCAGTACTTC.